What follows is one TCR beta chain and its context. Its target is not known. This sample is drawn from a study of cytomegalovirus exposure and HLA in healthy donors. General observations from the study: TCR beta chains numbering roughly 150 were designated cytomegalovirus-associated.

Healthy people donating bone marrow made up the donors. Donors were ostensibly healthy at sampling, although undocumented immune exposures were probable. It was with 60 Vbeta and 13 Jbeta primers that the PCR ran. TCRdb keeps only in-frame clones here, not all; method: immunoSEQ multiplex PCR. The sample lists roughly 240,000 clones, about 85% occurring once. CDR3 size: 16 residues. CDR1 and CDR2 from the germline V gene are KGHSH and LQKENI. Trimming at V came to 3 bases and at J to 2 bases, leaving 4 bases not matched to a gene. This clonotype was sampled from a girl between 2 and 10 years old in good health and CMV-seronegative. Source material: PBMCs. The gene calls are TRBV18 and TRBJ2-1, with 10 bases fitting TRBD2. CDR3 region: CASSPTSGQPYNEQFF. As DNA, the CDR3 is TGTGCCAGCTCACCGACTAGCGGGCAGCCCTACAATGAGCAGTTCTTC.